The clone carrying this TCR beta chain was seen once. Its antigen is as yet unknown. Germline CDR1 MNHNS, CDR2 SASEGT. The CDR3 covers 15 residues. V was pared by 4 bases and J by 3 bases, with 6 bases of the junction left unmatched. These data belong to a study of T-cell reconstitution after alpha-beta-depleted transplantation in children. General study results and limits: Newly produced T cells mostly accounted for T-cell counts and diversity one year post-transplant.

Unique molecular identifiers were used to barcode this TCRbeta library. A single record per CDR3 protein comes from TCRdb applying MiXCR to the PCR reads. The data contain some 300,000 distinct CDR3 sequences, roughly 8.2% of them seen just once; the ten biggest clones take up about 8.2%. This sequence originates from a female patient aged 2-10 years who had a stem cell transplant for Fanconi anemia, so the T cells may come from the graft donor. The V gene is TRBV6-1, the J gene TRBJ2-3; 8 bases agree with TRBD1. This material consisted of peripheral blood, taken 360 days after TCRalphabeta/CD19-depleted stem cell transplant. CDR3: CASSGRTGSTDTQYF. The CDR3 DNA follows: TGTGCCAGCAGTGGGAGGACAGGGTCGACAGATACGCAGTATTTT.